The 21 T cell receptor beta chains below were found in one sample sequenced in a study of read filtering for tumor transcriptome and immune sequencing. The library was built from approximately 400 ng RNA with molecular barcoded adaptors for alpha/delta and beta/gamma chains. TCRdb fed the reads into MiXCR, producing one record per CDR3 protein. Here the sample spans 50,000 or so distinct CDR3 sequences, roughly 12% being singletons. Sequenced: a population of CD138-negative cells sorted from bone marrow. The source is a donor at least 40 years old with multiple myeloma.

This clonotype was picked up many times. This rearrangement joins TRBV5-5 to TRBJ2-7; TRBD1 aligns across 7 bases. The CDR3 is made up of 13 amino acids. V lost 3 bases and J lost 1; bases outside the gene matches: 1. CDR1 and CDR2 (germline): SGHKS, YYEKEE (reference sequence). The CDR3 DNA is TGTGCCAGCAGCTCGGGACAGTCCTACGAGCAGTACTTC. It encodes CASSSGQSYEQYF.

On this clonotype itself: A read error may explain this, as a much larger clone is one base away. This is likely a read error, given that the CDR3 carries no conserved phenylalanine or tryptophan at its end. The chain recombines TRBV7-3 with TRBJ2-2; TRBD1 aligns across 7 bases. Germline lookup yields CDR1 SGHTA and CDR2 FQGTGA. The CDR3 sequence is 15 residues long. V trimming: 6 bases; J trimming: 0 bases; junction bases outside the gene matches: 4. CDR3 nucleotides: TGTGCCAGCAGGGCCGGGACAGCGAACACCGGGGAGCTGTTTCTT. Protein product: CASRAGTANTGELFL.

The table lists this clonotype with many counts. The V call is TRBV11-2, the J call TRBJ2-1; the D gene is possibly TRBD2 (5 bases). With 5 bases removed from V and 0 bases from J, the gap between germline ends came to 14 bases. In germline, CDR1 is SGHAT, CDR2 FQNNGV. There are 16 residues in the CDR3. The CDR3 DNA sequence: TGTGCCAGCAGCGGGCGGACGGGGAGCTCCTACAATGAGCAGTTCTTC. Amino acids: CASSGRTGSSYNEQFF.

This clonotype was found many times. The rearrangement uses TRBV10-3 and TRBJ2-2, with D possibly being TRBD2 (5 bases). The V gene lost 3 bases and the J gene lost 1 base, with 9 bases spanning the gap. Germline CDR1 ENHRY, CDR2 SYGVKD. The CDR3 sequence is 15 residues long. The CDR3 DNA reads as TGTGCCATCAGTGACGACGGACTGAACACCGGGGAGCTGTTTTTT. This sequence encodes CAISDDGLNTGELFF.

By sample share, this clonotype is medium-sized. The chain has TRBV20-1 and TRBJ2-1; TRBD2 matches 12 bases. CDR3 length: 17 residues. Per germline, CDR1 DFQATT and CDR2 SNEGSKA (reference sequence). V dropped 0 bases and J dropped 6; count of bases not matched to a gene: 9. The CDR3 region is CSARDVRLAGAPNEQFF. Written as DNA, the CDR3 is TGCAGTGCTAGAGATGTTAGACTAGCGGGAGCCCCCAATGAGCAGTTCTTC.

Only a few counts were recorded for this clonotype. A far larger clone is only one base removed, so a read error is likely. V is TRBV13 and J is TRBJ2-1, with TRBD1 as a possible D gene (5 bases). The CDR3 length is 13 residues. The V end lost 5 bases, the J end lost 10 bases, and 15 bases lay between the germline ends. CDR1 is PRHDT, CDR2 FYEKMQ, per germline (reference sequence). The CDR3 spells CASSRQRSYEQFF. In nucleotides, the CDR3 is TGTGCCAGCAGCCGACAGAGATCCTACGAGCAGTTCTTC.

This clonotype was seen repeatedly, ten times or more. The V and J genes are TRBV18 and TRBJ2-1, with a possible D match to TRBD2 (6 bases). Germline assignment: CDR1 KGHSH and CDR2 LQKENI. The CDR3 is 14 residues long. The V gene lost 5 bases and the J gene lost 2 bases, with 10 bases spanning the gap. DNA of the CDR3: TGTGCCAGCTCATCACAGCGGGCCTACAATGAGCAGTTCTTC. Translated, it gives CASSSQRAYNEQFF.

This clonotype was found many times. The chain links TRBV12-3 or TRBV12-4 to TRBJ2-7, with 15 bases that match TRBD2. CDR3 length equals 15 residues. V lost 5 bases to trimming and J lost 4 bases; unmatched junction nucleotides: 3. This CDR3 reads CASSRTSGRGYEQYF. The CDR3, as DNA: TGTGCCAGCAGTCGGACTAGCGGGAGGGGGTACGAGCAGTACTTC.

This clonotype came up many times. The rearrangement joins TRBV5-1 to TRBJ2-1, with TRBD2 as a possible D gene (6 bases). The length of the CDR3 is 14 residues. The V gene lost 6 bases and the J gene lost 1 base, with 11 bases spanning the gap. The germline V gene has CDR1 SGHRS and CDR2 YFSETQ. The CDR3: CASKESGSYNEQFF. The CDR3 coding sequence is TGCGCCAGCAAGGAGAGCGGGTCCTACAATGAGCAGTTCTTC. The full variable domain, its missing parts supplied by reference TRBV5-1 and TRBJ2-1, is KAGVTQTPRYLIKTRGQQVTLSCSPISGHRSVSWYQQTPGQGLQFLFEYFSETQRNKGNFPGRFSGRQFSNSRSEMNVSTLELGDSALYLCASKESGSYNEQFFGPGTRLTVL.

As for this clonotype: Germline and junction disagree at one end, which may indicate a read error. The chain couples TRBV7-6 to TRBJ2-1; D may be TRBD2 (5 bases). The CDR3 extends over 14 amino acids. CDR1 SGHVS and CDR2 FNYEAQ come from the germline V gene. The CDR3: CTSGPWSPENEQFF. The CDR3 nucleotides are TGTACCAGCGGCCCTTGGAGTCCCGAAAATGAGCAGTTCTTC.

This clonotype was detected only a few times. One base away lies a much larger clone, so this may be a sequencing read error. The J gene is TRBJ2-3, the V gene TRBV11-2, with no clear D. Germline CDR1 reads SGHAT; CDR2 reads FQNNGV. Trimming stripped 4 bases from V and 2 bases from J, with 13 bases between. This CDR3 has 15 amino acids. Written as DNA, the CDR3 is TGTGCCAGCAGCTATGTGGGATTCCCCACAGATACGCAGTATTTT. Protein: CASSYVGFPTDTQYF. The complete variable domain, with remaining parts taken from reference TRBV11-2 and TRBJ2-3, reads EAGVAQSPRYKIIEKRQSVAFWCNPISGHATLYWYQQILGQGPKLLIQFQNNGVVDDSQLPKDRFSAERLKGVDSTLKIQPAKLEDSAVYLCASSYVGFPTDTQYFGPGTRLTVL.

As concerns this clonotype: A much larger clone lies one base from this, so it may be a read error. The chain links TRBV30 to TRBJ2-1; D may be TRBD2 (5 bases). CDR3 length equals 16 residues. The V gene lost 2 bases and the J gene lost 6 bases, with 20 bases spanning the gap. Germline V lookup: CDR1 GTSNPN, CDR2 SVGIG (reference sequence). This chain's CDR3 is CAWSIRRLSWANEQFF. DNA of the CDR3: TGTGCCTGGAGTATACGGAGGCTTTCCTGGGCCAATGAGCAGTTCTTC.

In its sample, this clonotype was seen many times. This sequence joins TRBV6-5 and TRBJ1-4; 8 bases align to TRBD1. Germline values: CDR1 MNHEY, CDR2 SVGAGI. This CDR3 has 13 residues. The J segment lost 8 bases and the V segment lost 6 bases, leaving 5 bases of the junction unmatched. In DNA, the CDR3 is TGTGCCAGCAGAGACAGGGGTGGGGAAAAACTGTTTTTT. Encoded protein: CASRDRGGEKLFF.

This clonotype was observed at least ten times. The chain couples TRBV7-9 to TRBJ2-7; the D call may be TRBD1 or TRBD2 (5 bases each). Trimming took 1 base from V and 6 from J, leaving 10 bases between them. This CDR3 has 13 amino acids. Looked up from germline, CDR1 is SEHNR and CDR2 is FQNEAQ (reference sequence). The CDR3 loop is CASSLGGIREQYF. The CDR3 DNA is TGTGCCAGCAGCTTAGGGGGGATTCGCGAGCAGTACTTC.

Turning to this clonotype: A much larger clone sits a single nucleotide away, making a read error possible. CDR3 bases: TGTGCCAGCAGGGTAGCGGTCCTCACAGATACGCAGTATTTT. Translating gives CASRVAVLTDTQYF. The chain has TRBV27 and TRBJ2-3; D may be TRBD2 (6 bases). From germline, CDR1 is MNHEY and CDR2 SMNVEV (reference sequence). This CDR3 spans 14 amino acids. V lost 6 bases to trimming and J lost 2 bases, with 12 bases between them.

Of note for this clonotype: It may be a read error: a sequence one base away is much more abundant. The chain uses TRBV5-1 and TRBJ1-6; 8 bases line up with TRBD1. The assigned J gene may be wrong: the sequence end matches TRBJ1-1 better. CDR1 and CDR2 (germline): SGHRS, YFSETQ. This CDR3 has 16 residues. The CDR3 sequence: CASSLGQGARDTEAFF. DNA for the CDR3: TGCGCCAGCAGCTTGGGGCAGGGGGCACGGGACACTGAAGCTTTCTTT.

Details on this clonotype: This could be a read error, since a much larger clone is one nucleotide away. CDR3 DNA: TGCGCCAGCAGCTACGCTCTAGCGGGAGGCGTCGTGCAGTACTTC. Translated: CASSYALAGGVVQYF. The V gene is TRBV5-1, the J gene TRBJ2-7; TRBD2 agrees at 11 bases. The CDR3 contains 15 residues. With V trimmed by 3 bases and J by 9 bases, 11 bases remained unmatched. Per germline, CDR1 SGHRS and CDR2 YFSETQ.

This clonotype was recorded at least ten times. The chain employs TRBV15 and TRBJ2-1; TRBD2 aligns across 9 bases. This CDR3 spans 16 amino acids. Germline-derived CDR1 and CDR2 are LNHNV and YYDKDF (reference sequence). With 6 bases clipped from V and 1 base from J, the junction kept 7 bases outside the gene matches. The DNA of the CDR3 is TGTGCCACCAGGGTAGTTAGCGGGAGTTCCTACAATGAGCAGTTCTTC. Its protein is CATRVVSGSSYNEQFF.

The sample holds many counts of this clonotype. V and J are TRBV7-2 and TRBJ2-7; 8 nucleotides agree with TRBD1. The V segment lost 5 bases and the J segment 4 bases; nucleotides outside the gene matches: 4. CDR3 size: 13 residues. The germline V gene encodes CDR1 SGHTA and CDR2 FQGNSA. The CDR3 DNA follows: TGTGCCAGCAGCAGGGACAGGCAGTACGAGCAGTACTTC. Translating gives CASSRDRQYEQYF.

This clonotype was detected a few times. The DNA for the CDR3 is TGTGCCAGCAGTTTTCGGGACACACAAGAGACCCAGTACTTC. It specifies CASSFRDTQETQYF. The chain uses TRBV27 and TRBJ2-5; D might be TRBD1 (6 bases). The ends were cut back, 3 bases at V and 2 bases at J, with 10 bases in the middle. The CDR3 spans 14 residues. Germline CDR1 MNHEY, CDR2 SMNVEV (reference sequence).

This clonotype was seen repeatedly, ten times or more. This chain connects TRBV12-3 or TRBV12-4 to TRBJ2-3, with a tentative D call TRBD2 (7 bases). Trimming shortened V by 6 bases and J by 0 bases, and 13 bases separated the two germline ends. The CDR3 is 15 amino acids. CDR3 loop: CASRPRGASTDTQYF. The CDR3 DNA sequence: TGTGCCAGCAGACCCCGGGGGGCTAGCACAGATACGCAGTATTTT.